This record concerns one TCR beta chain sequence. As yet, its antigen is unknown. This record belongs to a study of response to subunit inactivated influenza vaccine. Study conclusions and caveats: It was the authors' suggestion that each seasonal influenza vaccination recruits few new T cells.

TCRdb reprocessed the RT-PCR reads with MiXCR, giving one entry per CDR3 protein. The sample has some 800,000 distinct CDR3 sequences; less than 25% are singletons. Germline loops: CDR1 LGHNA, CDR2 YNFKEQ. V was pared by 0 bases and J by 4 bases, with 6 bases of the junction left unmatched. This CDR3 contains 17 residues. V gene TRBV4-2 combines with J gene TRBJ2-1; 10 bases line up with TRBD2. Sample: PBMCs from blood, taken less than 6 days after vaccination. This receptor was taken from a man in his forties or fifties who received an inactivated influenza vaccine. In DNA form, the CDR3 reads TGTGCCAGCAGCCAAGATGGGCTAGCGGGGGCATACAATGAGCAGTTCTTC. The encoded protein is CASSQDGLAGAYNEQFF.